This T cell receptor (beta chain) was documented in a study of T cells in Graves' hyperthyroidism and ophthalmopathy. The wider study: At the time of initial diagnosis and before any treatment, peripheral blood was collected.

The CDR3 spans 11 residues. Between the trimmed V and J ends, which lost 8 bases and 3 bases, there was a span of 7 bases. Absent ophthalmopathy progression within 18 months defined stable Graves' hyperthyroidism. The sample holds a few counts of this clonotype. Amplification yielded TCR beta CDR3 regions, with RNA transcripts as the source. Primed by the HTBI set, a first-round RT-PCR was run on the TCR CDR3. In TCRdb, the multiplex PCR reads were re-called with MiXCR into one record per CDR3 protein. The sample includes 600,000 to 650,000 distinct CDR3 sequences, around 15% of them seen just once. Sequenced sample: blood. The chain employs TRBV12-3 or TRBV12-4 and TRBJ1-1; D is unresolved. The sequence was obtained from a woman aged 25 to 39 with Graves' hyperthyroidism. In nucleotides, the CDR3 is TGTGCCAGCGGAGAGGACACTGAAGCTTTCTTT. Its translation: CASGEDTEAFF.